Listed here are 31 T cell receptor beta chains from one sample, sequenced in a study of metastatic and nonmetastatic thyroid tumors. TCRdb reassembled clones from the PCR reads with MiXCR. The sample yields roughly 57,000 clones, roughly 20% seen once. All patients were treatment-naive before thyroid surgery. The specimen sequenced was blood. The receptors shown here come from a female donor with papillary thyroid cancer or a benign thyroid nodule (not recorded which). Some clones in this sample may be carry-over from other donors' samples.

Worth noting for this clone: This CDR3 is also generated by other DNA sequences in the sample. In DNA form, the CDR3 reads TGTGCCACCAGTTACGGACTGGCGGGTGAGGAGACCCAGTACTTC. Translation gives CATSYGLAGEETQYF. J is TRBJ2-5 and V is TRBV24-1, with a weak D call TRBD2 (5 bases). This CDR3 has 15 amino acids. The germline V gene has CDR1 KGHDR and CDR2 SFDVKD. V gave up 6 bases and J gave up 5 bases, with 18 bases separating them.

This clone has a count of ten or more. V usage is TRBV19 and J usage is TRBJ1-5; 10 positions match TRBD1. V lost 11 bases, J lost 4 bases, and 5 bases stayed unmatched. The CDR3 length is 13 residues. Germline CDR1 reads LNHDA; CDR2 reads SQIVND (reference sequence). CDR3 DNA sequence: TGTGCCGGCGGGACAGGGGTGAATCAGCCCCAGCATTTT. Translation: CAGGTGVNQPQHF.

Points on this clone: The junction does not match germline at one end; this may be a read error. The rearrangement joins TRBV5-1 to TRBJ2-7; 9 bases match TRBD1. The CDR3 length is 15 residues. The germline CDR1 and CDR2 sequences are SGHRS and YFSETQ. CDR3 amino acids: CARSSTGGRSYEQYF. The CDR3 DNA is TGCGCCAGAAGCTCCACAGGGGGCAGGTCCTACGAGCAGTACTTC.

There are many counts of this clone. The sample holds other DNA sequences that translate to the same CDR3. V usage is TRBV20-1 and J usage is TRBJ1-4, with unresolved D. The CDR3 is 14 residues long. Between the trimmed V and J ends, which lost 5 bases and 8 bases, there was a span of 18 bases. From germline, CDR1 is DFQATT and CDR2 SNEGSKA (reference sequence). DNA of the CDR3: TGCAGTGCTCGGGAGGGAGGGAGGGCCGAAAAACTGTTTTTT. This encodes CSAREGGRAEKLFF.

The sample holds a few counts of this clone. A clone one base away is much larger, so this may be a read error. The chain has TRBV27 and TRBJ2-4; TRBD2 might be the D (7 bases). V was cut by 6 bases and J by 7 bases, with 16 bases left in between. The length of the CDR3 is 14 residues. CDR1 is MNHEY and CDR2 is SMNVEV in the germline V gene (reference sequence). The CDR3 protein is CASSWDMGGNIQYF. DNA for the CDR3: TGTGCCAGCAGCTGGGACATGGGAGGGAACATTCAGTACTTC.

The sample holds many counts of this clone. The rearrangement joins TRBV12-3 or TRBV12-4 to TRBJ1-1; tentatively, D is TRBD1 (6 bases). The CDR3 covers 14 residues. The V end was cut by 1 base, the J end by 7 bases, with 13 bases between. The CDR3 DNA sequence: TGTGCCAGCAGTTTAGAGGGGGGGTCATTTGAAGCTTTCTTT. It encodes CASSLEGGSFEAFF.

This clone came up once. Because the CDR3 is missing its conserved closing phenylalanine or tryptophan, this is likely a read error. The chain joins TRBV19 to TRBJ2-1; D unresolved. Germline V CDR1 and CDR2: LNHDA, SQIVND (reference sequence). V lost 3 bases, J lost 8 bases, and 17 bases lay in between. The CDR3 is made up of 15 amino acids. CDR3 protein: CASSMALYPGDEQFS. Here the CDR3 DNA reads TGTGCCAGTAGTATGGCCCTATACCCAGGAGATGAGCAGTTCAGC.

V and J are TRBV11-3 and TRBJ2-7; 13 bases align to TRBD2. CDR1 and CDR2 from the germline V gene are SGHNT and YENEEA. This CDR3 contains 15 residues. V shed 5 bases and J 7 bases; nucleotides not matched to a gene: 8. In nucleotides, the CDR3 is TGTGCCAGCAGCAGAGGACTAGCGGGAGTTGGGGAGCAGTACTTC. This encodes CASSRGLAGVGEQYF. Full variable domain (missing parts from reference TRBV11-3 and TRBJ2-7): EAGVVQSPRYKIIEKKQPVAFWCNPISGHNTLYWYLQNLGQGPELLIRYENEEAVDDSQLPKDRFSAERLKGVDSTLKIQPAELGDSAVYLCASSRGLAGVGEQYFGPGTRLTVT.

Many counts were recorded for this clone. The chain is built from TRBV7-9 and TRBJ1-4; TRBD1 might be the D (5 bases). The germline gives CDR1 SEHNR, CDR2 FQNEAQ (reference sequence). The CDR3 spans 14 residues. V was clipped by 5 bases and J by 8 bases, with 15 bases between them. CDR3 in DNA: TGTGCCAGCAGCCAACAGGTTGCGGACGAAAAACTGTTTTTT. Residues: CASSQQVADEKLFF.

This clone was observed at least ten times. CDR3 loop: CATSLGGEWKTGELFF. CDR3 coding DNA: TGTGCCACCAGTTTAGGCGGGGAGTGGAAAACCGGGGAGCTGTTTTTT. This rearrangement joins TRBV24-1 to TRBJ2-2; tentative D call: TRBD2 (6 bases). The CDR3 covers 16 residues. The V and J ends lost 6 bases and 5 bases respectively, with 18 bases between them. Germline CDR1 reads KGHDR; CDR2 reads SFDVKD.

The chain has TRBV20-1 and TRBJ1-1, with D unresolved. The CDR3 spans 13 residues. Germline V lookup: CDR1 DFQATT, CDR2 SNEGSKA (reference sequence). V was cut by 6 bases and J by 1 base, with 12 bases left in between. The CDR3 loop is CSAAQPRNTEAFF. In nucleotides, the CDR3 is TGCAGTGCCGCACAGCCGAGGAACACTGAAGCTTTCTTT.

This clone was counted many times. The rearrangement links TRBV12-3 or TRBV12-4 to TRBJ2-7; 12 bases match TRBD2. The CDR3 extends over 15 amino acids. The V segment lost 6 bases and the J segment 4 bases; nucleotides outside the gene matches: 7. Here the CDR3 DNA reads TGTGCCAGCAGCCGGACTAGCGGGATGAGGTACGAGCAGTACTTC. Amino acids: CASSRTSGMRYEQYF.

The CDR3 sequence: CASSQEIHGTAFEKLFF. CDR3 sequence (DNA): TGCGCCAGCAGCCAAGAAATACACGGGACAGCGTTCGAAAAACTGTTTTTT. V usage is TRBV4-1 and J usage is TRBJ1-4, with TRBD1 matching over 7 bases. The CDR3 loop spans 17 amino acids. Germline loops: CDR1 MGHRA, CDR2 YSYEKL. Trimming removed 0 bases from V and 8 bases from J; junction bases left unmatched: 12.

This clone was observed many times. V usage is TRBV12-5 and J usage is TRBJ1-1; a possible D gene is TRBD1 (6 bases). With 1 base removed from V and 6 bases from J, the gap between germline ends came to 9 bases. This CDR3 contains 13 residues. Germline values: CDR1 LGHNT, CDR2 FRNRAP. The CDR3 spells CASGLGTGPEAFF. The CDR3 nucleotides read TGTGCTAGTGGTTTGGGAACAGGGCCTGAAGCTTTCTTT.

This clone was observed at least ten times. The chain joins TRBV5-5 to TRBJ2-7; 9 nucleotides agree with TRBD2. Germline loops: CDR1 SGHKS, CDR2 YYEKEE (reference sequence). Losses at the gene ends were 2 bases for V and 1 base for J; bases not matched to a gene: 4. The CDR3 is made up of 15 amino acids. The chain's CDR3 is CASSFSGSGSYEQYF. Written as DNA, the CDR3 is TGTGCCAGCAGCTTTAGCGGGAGTGGGTCCTACGAGCAGTACTTC. The full variable domain, with the rest looked up from reference TRBV5-5 and TRBJ2-7, is DAGVTQSPTHLIKTRGQQVTLRCSPISGHKSVSWYQQVLGQGPQFIFQYYEKEERGRGNFPDRFSARQFPNYSSELNVNALLLGDSALYLCASSFSGSGSYEQYFGPGTRLTVT.

With respect to this clone: A much larger clone differs by one base, so this may be a read error. The V call is TRBV7-8, the J call TRBJ2-1; D is undetermined. In germline, CDR1 is SGHVS, CDR2 FQNEAQ. The CDR3 covers 13 residues. Deletions cut 5 bases from V and 8 bases from J, with 13 bases between. The CDR3, as DNA: TGTGCCAGCAGCCTGAGCTTGTGGGATGAGCAGTTCTTC. Its protein is CASSLSLWDEQFF. The entire variable domain, with the rest obtained from reference TRBV7-8 and TRBJ2-1, is as follows: GAGVSQSPRYKVAKRGQDVALRCDPISGHVSLFWYQQALGQGPEFLTYFQNEAQLDKSGLPSDRFFAERPEGSVSTLKIQRTQQEDSAVYLCASSLSLWDEQFFGPGTRLTVL.

This clone was seen only a few times. Compared with germline, one end of the junction differs, possibly owing to a read error. The chain has TRBV6-1 and TRBJ2-1; TRBD1 matches 9 bases. Germline CDR1 MNHNS, CDR2 SASEGT. This CDR3 spans 14 amino acids. In DNA, the CDR3 is TGTGCCAGCAGTATGGTACAGGGGGCAAATGAGCAGTCCTTC. It codes for CASSMVQGANEQSF.

This clone was counted at least ten times. The rearrangement links TRBV2 to TRBJ2-7; 9 bases line up with TRBD1. This CDR3 has 14 residues. The V gene end was trimmed by 4 bases and the J gene end by 6 bases; junction bases not matched to a gene: 7. CDR1 and CDR2 (germline): SNHLY, FYNNEI. The CDR3 sequence: CASSGPGTGTEQYF. The CDR3 bases are TGTGCCAGCAGTGGACCTGGGACAGGGACCGAGCAGTACTTC.

A word on this clone: In this CDR3 the conserved last residue, phenylalanine or tryptophan, is missing, so a read error is likely. This chain uses TRBV5-1 with TRBJ2-1; the D call may be TRBD1 or TRBD2 (5 bases each). The V gene's germline CDR1 is SGHRS and CDR2 YFSETQ. The CDR3 runs to 15 residues. In nucleotides, the CDR3 is TGCGACAGCAGCTTTTCGGGGCACGGAAACAATGAGCAGTTCTGC. Amino acid sequence: CDSSFSGHGNNEQFC.

On this clone itself: The junction and the germline gene differ at one end; a read error may be behind it. This sequence joins TRBV9 and TRBJ2-1, with TRBD2 as a possible D gene (6 bases). The CDR3 totals 12 residues. In germline, CDR1 is SGDLS, CDR2 YYNGEE. The CDR3 here is CASSTGSNGQFF. The CDR3 region has the DNA TGTGCCAGCAGCACCGGGAGCAATGGGCAGTTCTTC. Full variable domain (remainder filled in from reference TRBV9 and TRBJ2-1): DSGVTQTPKHLITATGQRVTLRCSPRSGDLSVYWYQQSLDQGLQFLIQYYNGEERAKGNILERFSAQQFPDLHSELNLSSLELGDSALYFCASSTGSNGQFFGPGTRLTVL.

This clone was detected ten times or more. The chain is built from TRBV11-1 and TRBJ2-1, with a weak D call TRBD1 (5 bases). From germline, CDR1 is SGHAT and CDR2 FQDESV (reference sequence). This CDR3 region has 18 residues. The V and J ends lost 4 bases and 0 bases respectively, with 19 bases between them. Here the CDR3 DNA reads TGTGCCAGCAGCTCCCACCTCCGGACAAGGAGCTCCTACAATGAGCAGTTCTTC. Its translation: CASSSHLRTRSSYNEQFF.

The table lists this clone with many counts. This rearrangement joins TRBV6-4 to TRBJ1-2, with D perhaps TRBD1 (5 bases). Trimming pared 5 bases from V and 0 bases from J, leaving 7 bases between. This CDR3 comprises 13 residues. Germline V gives CDR1 MRHNA, CDR2 SNTAGT. CDR3 amino acids: CASSRGPNYGYTF. The DNA for the CDR3 is TGTGCCAGCAGTCGGGGCCCTAACTATGGCTACACCTTC.

There are many counts of this clone. This chain joins TRBV12-3 or TRBV12-4 and TRBJ2-2; perhaps D is TRBD1 or TRBD2 (5 bases each). This CDR3 has 14 residues. Trimming took 6 bases from V and 4 from J, leaving 12 bases between them. CDR3 coding DNA: TGTGCCAGCAGATCAACGGGGACCACCGGGGAGCTGTTTTTT. This sequence encodes CASRSTGTTGELFF.

This clone was seen ten or more times. The chain recombines TRBV5-1 with TRBJ2-7, with 12 bases lining up with TRBD1. Germline V gene data show CDR1 as SGHRS and CDR2 as YFSETQ. This CDR3 has 15 residues. V trimming: 3 bases; J trimming: 3 bases; junction bases outside the gene matches: 4. CDR3 coding DNA: TGCGCCAGCAGCTCCGGGACAGGGGGCCTCTACGAGCAGTACTTC. Protein: CASSSGTGGLYEQYF.

V is TRBV11-2 and J is TRBJ2-1; TRBD2 is a possible D gene (6 bases). Per the germline V gene, CDR1 is SGHAT and CDR2 is FQNNGV. Trimming cost V 3 bases and J 1 base, with 13 bases left between them. The CDR3 has 16 amino acids. This CDR3 reads CASSLGIAVSYNEQFF. CDR3 sequence (DNA): TGTGCCAGCAGCTTGGGGATAGCGGTATCCTACAATGAGCAGTTCTTC. The full variable domain, with the rest looked up from reference TRBV11-2 and TRBJ2-1, is EAGVAQSPRYKIIEKRQSVAFWCNPISGHATLYWYQQILGQGPKLLIQFQNNGVVDDSQLPKDRFSAERLKGVDSTLKIQPAKLEDSAVYLCASSLGIAVSYNEQFFGPGTRLTVL.

This clone was picked up a small number of times. The same CDR3 arises from other DNA sequences in this sample as well. The J gene is TRBJ2-3, the V gene TRBV4-1, with TRBD2 matching over 12 bases. Germline assignment: CDR1 MGHRA and CDR2 YSYEKL. The CDR3 loop spans 15 amino acids. The trim removed 4 bases at V and 3 bases at J, leaving 2 bases unmatched. CDR3 sequence (DNA): TGCGCCAGCAGCCTGGGGACTAGCGGGACAGATACGCAGTATTTT. Translation gives CASSLGTSGTDTQYF.

This clone was detected ten times or more. V is TRBV5-4 and J is TRBJ1-6; maybe TRBD1 (6 bases). Trimming left V 2 bases short and J 8 bases short, with 14 bases between. The CDR3 has 15 amino acids. Per germline, CDR1 SGHNT and CDR2 YYREEE (reference sequence). The CDR3 DNA follows: TGTGCCAGCAGCTTTGGGCAGGGGATTTATTCACCCCTCCACTTT. Translation gives CASSFGQGIYSPLHF.

In its sample, this clone was seen many times. The chain couples TRBV7-8 to TRBJ2-2; D call uncertain. CDR1 and CDR2 (germline): SGHVS, FQNEAQ. The ends were cut back, 5 bases at V and 7 bases at J, with 8 bases in the middle. This CDR3 has 12 amino acids. The CDR3 DNA follows: TGTGCCAGCAGCCGCCTCCTCGGGGAGCTGTTTTTT. Amino acids: CASSRLLGELFF.

About this clone itself: At one of its ends the junction is not consistent with the germline gene, which may arise from a read error. V and J are TRBV6-2 or TRBV6-3 and TRBJ1-1; a possible D gene is TRBD1 (5 bases). The CDR3 covers 16 residues. CDR1 and CDR2 from the germline V gene are MNHEY and SVGEGT. CDR3 sequence: CASSATDTGLNNEAFF. The CDR3 DNA is TGTGCCAGCAGTGCTACCGACACGGGGCTGAACAATGAAGCTTTCTTT.

With respect to this clone: Sequence at one end of the junction differs from germline and may be a read error. The V and J genes are TRBV5-6 and TRBJ2-7, with 12 nucleotides matching TRBD1. The V gene's germline CDR1 is SGHDT and CDR2 YYEEEE. The CDR3 length is 16 residues. The CDR3 protein is CASSFAGGQGAQEHYF. Written as DNA, the CDR3 is TGTGCCAGCAGCTTTGCCGGGGGACAGGGGGCGCAGGAGCATTACTTC.

At least ten counts were recorded for this clone. The chain joins TRBV27 to TRBJ2-4; D uncertain. Looked up from germline, CDR1 is MNHEY and CDR2 is SMNVEV (reference sequence). Deletions cut 6 bases from V and 0 bases from J, with 12 bases between. The CDR3 loop spans 15 amino acids. For the CDR3, the DNA is TGTGCCAGCAGCCCGACATTATTAGCCAAAAACATTCAGTACTTC. This gives the protein CASSPTLLAKNIQYF.